Below, 23 T cell receptor beta chains from the same sample are listed, as sequenced in a study of OX40 agonist ivuxolimab in advanced cancers. TCRdb keeps only in-frame clones here, not all; method: immunoSEQ multiplex PCR. The table shows 33,000 or so clones, with around 84% occurring only once. The sequences come from CD4+ or CD8+ T cells sorted from blood, collected in a trial of the OX40 agonist ivuxolimab. The source of these receptors is an adult with an advanced solid tumor such as melanoma, head and neck, liver or kidney cancer.

The V gene is TRBV18, the J gene TRBJ2-1; D remains ambiguous. V gave up 4 bases and J gave up 5 bases, with 12 bases separating them. The CDR3 sequence is 14 residues long. Germline CDR1 reads KGHSH; CDR2 reads LQKENI. The CDR3 DNA reads as TGTGCCAGCTCACGAGTGATTACCGACAATGAGCAGTTCTTC. Translated, it gives CASSRVITDNEQFF.

The chain couples TRBV7-9 to TRBJ1-2; TRBD1 agrees at 9 bases. Unmatched junction bases numbered 1, after V lost 1 base and J lost 4 bases. CDR1 and CDR2 (germline): SEHNR, FQNEAQ (reference sequence). The CDR3 is 14 amino acids. The CDR3 loop reads CASSLETGGYGYTF. The CDR3 bases are TGTGCCAGCAGCTTAGAGACAGGGGGCTATGGCTACACCTTC. The whole variable domain, remainder taken from reference TRBV7-9 and TRBJ1-2, is DTGVSQNPRHKITKRGQNVTFRCDPISEHNRLYWYRQTLGQGPEFLTYFQNEAQLEKSRLLSDRFSAERPKGSFSTLEIQRTEQGDSAMYLCASSLETGGYGYTFGSGTRLTVV.

V usage is TRBV11-1 and J usage is TRBJ2-2, with D maybe TRBD1 (6 bases). Per germline, CDR1 SGHAT and CDR2 FQDESV (reference sequence). The CDR3 length is 16 residues. The V and J ends lost 4 bases and 4 bases respectively, with 16 bases between them. CDR3 nucleotides: TGTGCCAGCAGCTCCCTCAGGGGAGTCATCACCGGGGAGCTGTTTTTT. Translation gives CASSSLRGVITGELFF.

DNA for the CDR3: TGTGCCAGCAGCTTAAGGACAGGGGGAGTGGGTGAGCAGTTCTTC. As protein: CASSLRTGGVGEQFF. The chain links TRBV7-6 to TRBJ2-1, with TRBD1 matching 10 bases. V trimming: 2 bases; J trimming: 9 bases; junction bases outside the gene matches: 7. The CDR3 sequence is 15 residues long. Germline lookup yields CDR1 SGHVS and CDR2 FNYEAQ. Complete variable domain (other parts from reference TRBV7-6 and TRBJ2-1): GAGVSQSPRYKVTKRGQDVALRCDPISGHVSLYWYRQALGQGPEFLTYFNYEAQQDKSGLPNDRFSAERPEGSISTLTIQRTEQRDSAMYRCASSLRTGGVGEQFFGPGTRLTVL.

The rearrangement joins TRBV6-1 to TRBJ2-5; tentative D call: TRBD2 (5 bases). Germline CDR1 is MNHNS and CDR2 is SASEGT. V dropped 4 bases and J dropped 1 base, with 13 bases sitting between them. The CDR3 is 15 amino acids. The CDR3 here is CASSGSIARQETQYF. The CDR3 DNA sequence: TGTGCCAGCAGTGGTAGTATAGCGCGCCAAGAGACCCAGTACTTC.

Of note for this clone: Additional DNA sequences in this sample encode the identical CDR3. CDR3 in amino acids: CASSAQGSGANVLTF. The CDR3 DNA follows: TGTGCCAGCAGCGCCCAGGGTTCGGGGGCCAACGTCCTGACTTTC. The chain joins TRBV9 to TRBJ2-6; perhaps TRBD1 as D (5 bases). Per the germline V gene, CDR1 is SGDLS and CDR2 is YYNGEE. The CDR3 is 15 residues long. V was pared by 3 bases and J by 4 bases, with 11 bases between. Together with reference TRBV9 and TRBJ2-6, the CDR3 gives the full variable domain: DSGVTQTPKHLITATGQRVTLRCSPRSGDLSVYWYQQSLDQGLQFLIQYYNGEERAKGNILERFSAQQFPDLHSELNLSSLELGDSALYFCASSAQGSGANVLTFGAGSRLTVL.

V usage is TRBV11-1 and J usage is TRBJ2-6, with unresolved D. Trimming removed 5 bases from V and 0 bases from J, with 11 bases in between. This CDR3 has 16 residues. Germline V gene data show CDR1 as SGHAT and CDR2 as FQDESV (reference sequence). The CDR3: CASSAPSVSGANVLTF. CDR3 bases: TGTGCCAGCAGCGCGCCCTCGGTCTCTGGGGCCAACGTCCTGACTTTC.

The rearrangement uses TRBV30 and TRBJ1-5; maybe TRBD1 (5 bases). In germline, CDR1 is GTSNPN, CDR2 SVGIG (reference sequence). This CDR3 contains 13 residues. The V gene lost 0 bases and the J gene lost 9 bases, with 12 bases spanning the gap. CDR3 coding DNA: TGTGCCTGGAGTGTTGCGGGGCCGGGGCCCCAGCATTTT. Amino acids: CAWSVAGPGPQHF.

The CDR3 DNA reads TGTGCCAGCAGTATCATCGACGGGGAGACCCAGTACTTC. Its translation is CASSIIDGETQYF. The J gene is TRBJ2-5, the V gene TRBV27; no clear D gene. The CDR3 is made up of 13 amino acids. Germline CDR1 and CDR2: MNHEY and SMNVEV (reference sequence). V was trimmed by 5 bases and J by 5 bases, leaving 12 bases between them.

V usage is TRBV7-9 and J usage is TRBJ2-6, with D perhaps matching TRBD1 (6 bases). This CDR3 spans 18 amino acids. The V gene lost 4 bases and the J gene lost 0 bases, with 16 bases spanning the gap. Germline CDR1 reads SEHNR; CDR2 reads FQNEAQ (reference sequence). CDR3 region: CASSSPYRGYSGANVLTF. The CDR3 DNA reads as TGTGCCAGCAGCTCCCCCTATAGGGGGTACTCTGGGGCCAACGTCCTGACTTTC.

The chain couples TRBV5-4 to TRBJ1-4; D possibly corresponds to TRBD1 (5 bases). With 2 bases removed from V and 5 bases from J, the gap between germline ends came to 16 bases. The germline CDR1 and CDR2 sequences are SGHNT and YYREEE (reference sequence). The CDR3 sequence is 16 residues long. CDR3 amino acids: CASSLGIGAGNEKLFF. Here the CDR3 DNA reads TGTGCCAGCAGCTTAGGGATTGGGGCGGGAAATGAAAAACTGTTTTTT.

The V call is TRBV11-2, the J call TRBJ1-2; D is possibly TRBD1 (5 bases). Trimming took 4 bases from V and 5 from J, leaving 14 bases between them. CDR1 and CDR2 (germline): SGHAT, FQNNGV. CDR3 length equals 14 residues. As DNA, the CDR3 is TGTGCCAGCAGCTCTTACCAGGGTTGGTATGGCTACACCTTC. Translated, it gives CASSSYQGWYGYTF.

A note on this clone: The same CDR3 arises from other DNA sequences in this sample as well. The rearrangement links TRBV6-6 to TRBJ2-7; no firm D call. The CDR3 covers 11 residues. CDR1 is MNHNY, CDR2 SVGAGI, per germline (reference sequence). The V and J ends lost 6 bases and 2 bases respectively, with 5 bases between them. The CDR3 DNA follows: TGTGCCAGCAGGGGCCCCTACGAGCAGTACTTC. Residues: CASRGPYEQYF.

The chain carries TRBV7-4 and TRBJ2-1; 10 positions match TRBD2. CDR3 length equals 15 residues. J gave up 8 bases and V 5 bases, and 9 bases lay outside the gene matches. Per germline, CDR1 SGHVT and CDR2 SQSDAQ. The CDR3 DNA is TGTGCCAGCAGCGGAGCTAGCGGGGGTGGGGATGAGCAGTTCTTC. Amino acid sequence: CASSGASGGGDEQFF.

By share of the sample, this clone is medium-sized. The chain recombines TRBV5-5 with TRBJ1-2, with D tentatively TRBD1 (6 bases). The CDR3 has 20 residues. The germline CDR1 and CDR2 sequences are SGHKS and YYEKEE (reference sequence). The V gene lost 5 bases and the J gene lost 3 bases, with 32 bases spanning the gap. The CDR3 spells CASSTMISLGPSSGDYGYTF. CDR3 nucleotide sequence: TGTGCCAGCAGTACCATGATATCCCTGGGCCCCTCCTCAGGGGACTATGGCTACACCTTC.

The V gene is TRBV7-6, the J gene TRBJ1-1; no firm D call. Germline CDR1 reads SGHVS; CDR2 reads FNYEAQ. The CDR3 covers 14 residues. Between the trimmed V and J ends, which lost 2 bases and 3 bases, there was a span of 10 bases. CDR3 bases: TGTGCCAGCAGCTTAACCATAGGAGACACTGAAGCTTTCTTT. Its translation: CASSLTIGDTEAFF.

In this sample, this clone turned up a few times. The chain joins TRBV28 to TRBJ1-3, with D hard to call. CDR1 is MDHEN and CDR2 is SYDVKM in the germline V gene. V was cut by 6 bases and J by 2 bases, with 8 bases left in between. The length of the CDR3 is 13 residues. The CDR3 DNA is TGTGCCAGCAGCTATACTCCTGGAAACACCATATATTTT. Translation gives CASSYTPGNTIYF.

A note on this clone: The same CDR3 arises from other DNA sequences in this sample as well. The chain employs TRBV19 and TRBJ2-3; D unresolved. The germline V and J ends were trimmed by 6 bases and 4 bases, with 8 bases remaining between them. Germline V CDR1 and CDR2: LNHDA, SQIVND (reference sequence). The CDR3 spans 12 residues. The CDR3 region is CASSLEADTQYF. The DNA of the CDR3 is TGTGCCAGTAGCTTAGAGGCAGATACGCAGTATTTT.

The chain uses TRBV10-3 and TRBJ1-3; D remains ambiguous. The length of the CDR3 is 14 residues. V was trimmed by 11 bases and J by 2 bases, leaving 16 bases between them. In germline, CDR1 is ENHRY, CDR2 SYGVKD. CDR3 sequence reads: CAVGVERAGNTIYF. The CDR3, as DNA: TGTGCCGTCGGGGTAGAGCGGGCTGGAAACACCATATATTTT.

This clone has more than one count but fewer than ten. This rearrangement joins TRBV23-1 to TRBJ1-3; D call uncertain. TRBV23-1 is assigned to the ORF class and has an uncertain function. The CDR3 runs 12 residues. V was trimmed by 4 bases and J by 8 bases, leaving 9 bases between them. CDR3 DNA: TGCGCCAGCAGTCCCCCGACTGACACCATATATTTT. As protein: CASSPPTDTIYF.

The chain has TRBV4-1 and TRBJ2-7, with 7 bases fitting TRBD2. Germline V gene sequence: CDR1 MGHRA, CDR2 YSYEKL. The CDR3 covers 16 residues. The V and J ends lost 1 base and 4 bases, in that order; junction bases with no gene match: 10. The CDR3 reads CASSQATGTTKYEQYF. The CDR3 region has the DNA TGCGCCAGCAGCCAAGCAACCGGGACTACCAAGTACGAGCAGTACTTC.

Note on this clone: No DNA is shown, since the ends of the CDR3 on it are uncertain; the CDR3 is the one TCRdb lists. The rearrangement joins TRBV21-1 to TRBJ1-1; the table gives TRBD1 as D, unverified against the DNA. TRBV21-1 is designated a pseudogene. A total of 24 residues make up the CDR3, ends included. The CDR3 loop is CASSNFGTGAFPPGGVGGNTEAFF.

The chain links TRBV30 to TRBJ2-3; D is perhaps TRBD2 (5 bases). Germline CDR1 GTSNPN, CDR2 SVGIG (reference sequence). V lost 2 bases, J lost 6 bases, and 15 bases lay in between. The CDR3 is 14 residues long. CDR3 bases: TGTGCCTGGAGTAGGGCCGGGATTAGGGATACGCAGTATTTT. Encoded protein: CAWSRAGIRDTQYF.